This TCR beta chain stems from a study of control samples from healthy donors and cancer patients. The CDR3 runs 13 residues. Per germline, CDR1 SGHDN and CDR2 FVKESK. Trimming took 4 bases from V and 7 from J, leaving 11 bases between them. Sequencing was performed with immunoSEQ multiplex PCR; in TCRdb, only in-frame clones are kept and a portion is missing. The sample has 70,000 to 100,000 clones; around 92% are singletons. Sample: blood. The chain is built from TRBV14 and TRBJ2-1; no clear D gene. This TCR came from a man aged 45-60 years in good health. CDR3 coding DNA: TGTGCCAGCAGCCCGTCTAGGGCTAATGAGCAGTTCTTC. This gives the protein CASSPSRANEQFF.